This T cell receptor (beta chain) came from a study of T cells in Graves' hyperthyroidism and ophthalmopathy. Germline loops: CDR1 MDHEN, CDR2 SYDVKM. The V and J ends lost 3 bases and 7 bases, in that order; junction bases with no gene match: 4. The CDR3 extends over 13 amino acids. What was amplified from RNA transcripts were TCR beta CDR3 regions. The HTBI primer set was used in a first-round RT-PCR of the TCR CDR3. TCRdb reanalysed the multiplex PCR reads using MiXCR and keeps one entry per CDR3 protein. The sample includes more than 500,000 distinct CDR3 sequences, about 43% of them seen just once. This clonotype was seen at least ten times. Criteria for exclusion of patients were uncontrolled infection, other autoimmune disease, pregnancy or lactation.

The clonotype comes from an adult woman with Graves' disease, either hyperthyroidism or ophthalmopathy (not recorded which). The sequenced sample consisted of peripheral blood or thyroid tissue (not recorded which). The chain employs TRBV28 and TRBJ1-2; 8 bases are a match to TRBD1. The CDR3 sequence is CASSFIRGLGYTF. The CDR3 coding sequence is TGTGCCAGCAGTTTCATCAGGGGGCTTGGCTACACCTTC.